This TCR beta chain was sequenced during a study of T cells in Graves' hyperthyroidism and ophthalmopathy. RNA transcripts gave rise to amplified TCR beta CDR3 regions. The TCR CDR3 was amplified in a first-round RT-PCR using the HTBI primer set. TCRdb redid the calling of the multiplex PCR reads with MiXCR, one entry per CDR3 protein. The sample holds approximately 200,000 distinct CDR3 sequences; 15% to 20% are singletons and the top ten take roughly 44%. Stable Graves' hyperthyroidism meant no ophthalmopathy progression within 18 months. The V gene end was trimmed by 0 bases and the J gene end by 7 bases; junction bases not matched to a gene: 12. CDR1 is SGHNT and CDR2 is YYREEE in the germline V gene (reference sequence). The CDR3 loop spans 18 amino acids. This clonotype occurred a few times.

The V call is TRBV5-4, the J call TRBJ2-3; 12 bases fit TRBD2. Sequences were obtained from blood. This clonotype was obtained from a man aged 35-49 years with Graves' hyperthyroidism. The CDR3 is CASSLAGTSGGRTHTQYF. CDR3 bases: TGTGCCAGCAGCTTGGCCGGTACTAGCGGGGGGCGGACGCATACGCAGTATTTT. Full variable domain (remainder filled in from reference TRBV5-4 and TRBJ2-3): ETGVTQSPTHLIKTRGQQVTLRCSSQSGHNTVSWYQQALGQGPQFIFQYYREEENGRGNFPPRFSGLQFPNYSSELNVNALELDDSALYLCASSLAGTSGGRTHTQYFGPGTRLTVL.